This T cell receptor beta chain derives from a study of T cell responses to AZD1222 COVID-19 vaccine. The V end was cut by 2 bases, the J end by 13 bases, with 14 bases between. In germline, CDR1 is LGHDT, CDR2 YNNKEL (reference sequence). CDR3 length: 13 amino acids. Sequenced by immunoSEQ multiplex PCR; TCRdb stores in-frame clones only, minus some. The data contain roughly 170,000 clones, 75% to 90% of them seen just once; the ten biggest clones take up 2.6%. As concerns this clone: Its antigen is unknown.

Study-wide results and limits: Donors skewed white British and female; clonal diversity was possibly underestimated. The CD4 TCRs associated with vaccination extended across spike and predominated at 160-218 and 743-854. Sampling captured repertoires only after the peak T cell response.

This clonotype originated in an adult in good health. V is TRBV3-1 (or the pseudogene TRBV3-2) and J is TRBJ2-2; D is unresolved. Sample: peripheral blood, taken on day 0 of AZD1222 vaccination. The CDR3 spells CASSQSGRIGLFF. DNA of the CDR3: TGTGCCAGCAGCCAATCGGGTCGGATAGGGCTGTTTTTT.